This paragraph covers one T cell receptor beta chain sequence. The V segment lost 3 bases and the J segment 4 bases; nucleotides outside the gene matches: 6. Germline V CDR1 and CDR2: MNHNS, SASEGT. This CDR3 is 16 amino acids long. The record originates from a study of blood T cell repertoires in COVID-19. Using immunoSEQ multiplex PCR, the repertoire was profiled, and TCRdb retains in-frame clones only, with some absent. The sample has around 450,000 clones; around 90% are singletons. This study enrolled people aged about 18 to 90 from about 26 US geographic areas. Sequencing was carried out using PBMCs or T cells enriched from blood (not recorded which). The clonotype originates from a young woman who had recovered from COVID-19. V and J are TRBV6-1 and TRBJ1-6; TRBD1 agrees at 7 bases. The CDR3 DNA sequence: TGTGCCAGCAGTGATCAGGACAGGAGTTATAATTCACCCCTCCACTTT. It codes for CASSDQDRSYNSPLHF.